The next 2 T cell receptor beta chains were all read from a single sample in a study of T cell changes during pregnancy in multiple sclerosis. TCRdb's copy holds only in-frame clones and misses some; the assay was immunoSEQ multiplex PCR. This sample has roughly 74,000 clones, with about 85% found just once. This material consisted of peripheral blood, taken before pregnancy. All receptors come from a female donor with multiple sclerosis, enrolled in a pregnancy study.

With respect to this clone: The sample has other DNA sequences that encode this CDR3 too. The chain is built from TRBV7-9 and TRBJ2-7; TRBD1 agrees at 7 bases. V lost 5 bases and J lost 1; bases outside the gene matches: 2. CDR1 and CDR2 from the germline V gene are SEHNR and FQNEAQ (reference sequence). The CDR3 extends over 13 amino acids. CDR3 sequence (DNA): TGTGCCAGCAGCCCGGGACAGTCCTACGAGCAGTACTTC. Residues: CASSPGQSYEQYF.

The chain links TRBV5-1 to TRBJ1-3, with D uncertain. Trimming left V 0 bases short and J 0 bases short, with 4 bases between. The CDR3 loop spans 14 amino acids. Germline V gene lookup returns CDR1 SGHRS and CDR2 YFSETQ. The chain's CDR3 is CASSLGYSGNTIYF. CDR3 DNA sequence: TGCGCCAGCAGCTTGGGCTACTCTGGAAACACCATATATTTT.